Here is one T cell receptor (beta chain) with its context. What it binds is unknown. This sample stems from a study of cytomegalovirus exposure and HLA in healthy donors. PCR amplification relied on 60 Vbeta primers (plus 13 Jbeta primers). Generated by immunoSEQ multiplex PCR, the TCRdb table keeps only in-frame clones and is missing some. The table gives 50,000 to 60,000 clones; the top ten clones make up about 11% of it. Study-wide results and caveats: TCR beta V segments were, for the most part, productive about 87% or about 30% of the time in an earlier analysis. Sequence variants that were highly shared formed a cluster that was likely a sequencing artifact.

Germline V CDR1 and CDR2: SQVTM, ANQGSEA. The CDR3 runs 14 residues. V lost 1 base, J lost 6 bases, and 8 bases stayed unmatched. The sequenced sample was PBMCs. J is TRBJ2-7 and V is TRBV29-1; TRBD2 agrees at 8 bases. The receptor was derived from a woman aged 45-65 years in good health and CMV-seropositive. The CDR3, as DNA: TGCAGCGTTGAAGTTAGGACTAGCTCGCTCGAGCAGTACTTC. As protein: CSVEVRTSSLEQYF.